A single sample gave rise to the 5 T cell receptor beta chains below, sequenced in a study of breast tumors, draining lymph nodes, adjacent tissues. Axillary draining lymph nodes of breast cancer patients supplied the node samples. TCRdb called the multiplex PCR reads again in MiXCR, with one record for every CDR3 protein. Seen here are approximately 170,000 distinct CDR3 sequences, roughly 30% observed once, and the top ten hold 4% to 5.5%. The material sequenced was axillary lymph node tissue. The receptors were sampled from a female donor with breast cancer. Some clones in this sample may be carry-over from other donors' samples.

As for this clonotype: Here the CDR3 omits its conserved ending phenylalanine or tryptophan, so a read error is the likely source. It is unclear where the CDR3 begins or ends on the DNA, so no DNA is shown, and the CDR3 is as TCRdb lists it. V gene TRBV7-2 combines with J gene TRBJ2-2; TRBD2, the table's D call, lacks a check against the DNA. The CDR3 is made up of 15 amino acids, end residues included. Germline CDR1 reads SGHTA; CDR2 reads FQGNSA. The CDR3 here is CASSQGRLNTGELRI.

Regarding this clonotype: A read error may be the cause here, since a much bigger clone is one base away. The CDR3: CASSTLQGWSEQFF. CDR3 nucleotides: TGTGCCAGCAGCACACTACAGGGCTGGAGTGAGCAGTTCTTC. The V gene is TRBV14, the J gene TRBJ2-1; D perhaps matches TRBD1 (6 bases). The germline V gene has CDR1 SGHDN and CDR2 FVKESK. Trimming cost V 5 bases and J 9 bases, with 17 bases left between them. The CDR3 consists of 14 residues.

This clonotype was detected many times. This chain connects TRBV20-1 to TRBJ2-3; TRBD2 aligns across 14 bases. This CDR3 has 19 residues. After removal of 3 bases from V and 2 bases from J, the junction contained 13 bases not matched to a gene. Germline CDR1 reads DFQATT; CDR2 reads SNEGSKA (reference sequence). The CDR3 DNA follows: TGCAGTGCTAGTACGGGGGGGACTAGCGGGAGACACTCCACAGATACGCAGTATTTT. Its translation is CSASTGGTSGRHSTDTQYF.

As to this clonotype: A much larger clone lies a single base off, so this may be a read error. The chain couples TRBV7-6 to TRBJ2-5; 9 bases align to TRBD1. The junction had 14 bases not matched to a gene; V was cut back by 5 bases and J by 7 bases. The CDR3 runs 16 residues. Germline V gives CDR1 SGHVS, CDR2 FNYEAQ. The DNA for the CDR3 is TGTGCCAGCAGCCGAAATCAGGGACAGGGCATGGGGACCCAGTACTTC. Its translation: CASSRNQGQGMGTQYF.

About this clonotype itself: A read error may be the cause here, since a much bigger clone is one base away. The rearrangement links TRBV7-8 to TRBJ1-2, with D maybe TRBD1 (5 bases). This CDR3 contains 14 residues. V gave up 5 bases and J gave up 12 bases, with 22 bases separating them. The germline V gene has CDR1 SGHVS and CDR2 FQNEAQ. The CDR3 sequence: CASSPGVGVGGHTF. CDR3 in DNA: TGTGCCAGCAGCCCCGGCGTAGGGGTGGGAGGCCACACCTTC.